Presented here are 21 T cell receptor beta chains from one specimen sequenced in a study of metastatic and nonmetastatic thyroid tumors. Treatment of any kind had been given to no patient before thyroid surgery. TCRdb reanalyzed the PCR reads via MiXCR. This sample has some 12,000 clones, with 20% to 30% found just once. The sequencing sample was made of tumor tissue. The receptors come from a female donor with papillary thyroid cancer or a benign thyroid nodule (not recorded which). Some clones in this sample may be carry-over from other donors' samples.

This clone is medium-sized by share. This chain connects TRBV6-1 to TRBJ2-7; weak D call: TRBD1 (5 bases). CDR3 size: 12 residues. The germline CDR1 and CDR2 sequences are MNHNS and SASEGT. The V end lost 10 bases, the J end lost 9 bases, and 19 bases lay between the germline ends. CDR3 residues: CAIKGDLASQYF. CDR3 nucleotide sequence: TGTGCCATAAAAGGGGATTTGGCGTCGCAGTACTTC.

The V and J genes are TRBV6-2 or TRBV6-3 and TRBJ2-7; 10 bases line up with TRBD2. CDR1 and CDR2 (germline): MNHEY, SVGEGT. CDR3 length: 15 residues. The V and J ends lost 2 bases and 5 bases, in that order; junction bases with no gene match: 6. The CDR3 region has the DNA TGTGCCAGCAGTTACCAAACTAGCGGGACCCACGAGCAGTACTTC. Amino acids: CASSYQTSGTHEQYF.

The gene calls are TRBV6-5 and TRBJ2-2; no clear D gene. This CDR3 comprises 11 residues. CDR1 is MNHEY and CDR2 is SVGAGI in the germline V gene. The V end was cut by 2 bases, the J end by 8 bases, with 3 bases between. This chain's CDR3 is CASSYRGELFF. CDR3 coding DNA: TGTGCCAGCAGTTACAGGGGGGAGCTGTTTTTT.

The chain links TRBV5-1 to TRBJ1-2; no firm D call. CDR1 is SGHRS and CDR2 is YFSETQ in the germline V gene. CDR3 length: 16 residues. V lost 1 base, J lost 7 bases, and 20 bases lay in between. DNA of the CDR3: TGCGCCAGCAGCTTGTTCGAAAGCCCTCGCCCGGGTGGCTACACCTTC. It codes for CASSLFESPRPGGYTF.

This rearrangement joins TRBV6-5 to TRBJ2-7, with TRBD2 identical over 10 bases. CDR3 length equals 17 residues. With V trimmed by 4 bases and J by 0 bases, 9 bases remained unmatched. Germline loops: CDR1 MNHEY, CDR2 SVGAGI. The CDR3 nucleotides are TGTGCCAGCAGTTCCAGGACTAGCGGAGGGAACTCCTACGAGCAGTACTTC. Amino acids: CASSSRTSGGNSYEQYF.

About this clone: Compared with germline, one end of the junction differs, possibly owing to a read error. This chain links TRBV7-6 with TRBJ2-1, with D perhaps matching TRBD2 (5 bases). The germline V gene encodes CDR1 SGHVS and CDR2 FNYEAQ. The CDR3 contains 16 residues. CDR3 DNA sequence: TGTGCTAGCAGCCCCGTCGGGGTTAGCTCCTACAATGAGCAGTTCTTC. Translating it yields CASSPVGVSSYNEQFF.

This chain joins TRBV15 and TRBJ2-1; 7 bases are shared with TRBD1. The germline gives CDR1 LNHNV, CDR2 YYDKDF (reference sequence). The ends lost 2 bases at V and 0 bases at J; junction bases unmatched: 1. There are 15 residues in the CDR3. CDR3 protein: CATSRRQGSYNEQFF. DNA of the CDR3: TGTGCCACCAGCAGAAGACAGGGCTCCTACAATGAGCAGTTCTTC.

This clone was recorded a few times. This chain joins TRBV9 and TRBJ1-1; a weak D match, TRBD1 (5 bases). The CDR3 loop spans 13 amino acids. Germline-derived CDR1 and CDR2 are SGDLS and YYNGEE. With 2 bases removed from V and 3 bases from J, the gap between germline ends came to 8 bases. This chain's CDR3 is CASSVLGDTEAFF. DNA for the CDR3: TGTGCCAGCAGCGTCCTAGGGGACACTGAAGCTTTCTTT.

By share of the sample, this clone is medium-sized. The V and J genes are TRBV28 and TRBJ1-2; D is perhaps TRBD1 (6 bases). Germline CDR1 and CDR2: MDHEN and SYDVKM. Trimming pared 5 bases from V and 1 base from J, leaving 20 bases between. There are 17 residues in the CDR3. CDR3 in amino acids: CASSPLTGTRVNYGYTF. The CDR3, as DNA: TGTGCCAGCAGTCCGTTAACCGGGACAAGGGTTAACTATGGCTACACCTTC.

In this sample, this clone turned up a few times. The chain combines TRBV19 with TRBJ1-2; D remains ambiguous. V was trimmed by 1 base and J by 1 base, leaving 10 bases between them. Germline V gene lookup returns CDR1 LNHDA and CDR2 SQIVND (reference sequence). This CDR3 is built from 15 residues. The CDR3 loop is CASSIVDKFNYGYTF. CDR3 nucleotide sequence: TGTGCCAGTAGTATAGTCGACAAATTTAACTATGGCTACACCTTC.

At least ten counts were recorded for this clone. The chain carries TRBV11-2 and TRBJ2-4; D uncertain. Per the germline V gene, CDR1 is SGHAT and CDR2 is FQNNGV. The germline V and J ends were trimmed by 0 bases and 0 bases, with 9 bases remaining between them. CDR3 length: 16 residues. CDR3 in DNA: TGTGCCAGCAGCTTAGATCCCCCTAGAGCCAAAAACATTCAGTACTTC. As protein: CASSLDPPRAKNIQYF.

This chain connects TRBV20-1 to TRBJ2-1; D unresolved. The V and J ends lost 0 bases and 5 bases respectively, with 8 bases between them. This CDR3 region has 13 residues. Germline V gene sequence: CDR1 DFQATT, CDR2 SNEGSKA (reference sequence). CDR3 sequence reads: CSARDPLNNEQFF. The CDR3 DNA sequence: TGCAGTGCTAGAGATCCCTTAAACAATGAGCAGTTCTTC.

This clone was seen more than once but under ten times. V usage is TRBV6-6 and J usage is TRBJ1-2; D is ambiguous. The CDR3 runs 13 residues. Trimming took 2 bases from V and 4 from J, leaving 8 bases between them. Germline CDR1 and CDR2: MNHNY and SVGAGI (reference sequence). This CDR3 reads CASSYGEGYGYTF. CDR3 bases: TGTGCCAGCAGTTACGGGGAGGGCTATGGCTACACCTTC.

The sample holds a few counts of this clone. CDR3 nucleotides: TGTGCCAGCAGTTATGATCTCGGGTCGACTGGGGAGACCCAGTACTTC. Translation: CASSYDLGSTGETQYF. This sequence joins TRBV6-5 and TRBJ2-5, with D unclear. V lost 3 bases, J lost 5 bases, and 19 bases lay in between. Germline lookup yields CDR1 MNHEY and CDR2 SVGAGI. The CDR3 runs 16 residues.

The V gene is TRBV11-2, the J gene TRBJ2-1; the match to TRBD1 covers 7 bases. The CDR3 extends over 17 amino acids. After removal of 4 bases from V and 2 bases from J, the junction contained 11 bases not matched to a gene. Germline loops: CDR1 SGHAT, CDR2 FQNNGV. CDR3 in amino acids: CASSSPSDRATYNEQFF. The CDR3 nucleotides read TGTGCCAGCAGCTCACCCTCCGACAGGGCCACCTACAATGAGCAGTTCTTC.

This clone has just a few counts. The chain couples TRBV12-5 to TRBJ1-1; D perhaps matches TRBD1 (6 bases). The CDR3 is made up of 17 amino acids. CDR1 and CDR2 (germline): LGHNT, FRNRAP. The V end lost 2 bases, the J end lost 1 base, and 17 bases lay between the germline ends. CDR3 region: CASGLSLGGKRNTEAFF. CDR3 DNA sequence: TGTGCTAGTGGTTTGTCACTGGGGGGCAAGAGGAACACTGAAGCTTTCTTT.

This clone was seen only a few times. The rearrangement links TRBV6-6 to TRBJ1-6, with 9 bases fitting TRBD1. The CDR3 covers 16 residues. V dropped 1 base and J dropped 7; count of bases not matched to a gene: 5. CDR1 and CDR2 from the germline V gene are MNHNY and SVGAGI (reference sequence). CDR3 DNA: TGTGCCAGCAGTTACTTGGGGACAGGGTCGAATTCACCCCTCCACTTT. Translation gives CASSYLGTGSNSPLHF.

The chain employs TRBV7-2 and TRBJ1-5, with a tentative D call TRBD1 (6 bases). The CDR3 length is 15 residues. From germline, CDR1 is SGHTA and CDR2 FQGNSA. Trimming shortened V by 5 bases and J by 6 bases, and 17 bases separated the two germline ends. The CDR3 coding sequence is TGTGCCAGCAGCCGCTCGTGGGGGGGCAGTCAGCCCCAGCATTTT. Protein sequence: CASSRSWGGSQPQHF.

In this sample, this clone turned up many times. The genes are TRBV13 and TRBJ1-2; D is ambiguous. The CDR3 loop spans 14 amino acids. The V end lost 5 bases, the J end lost 0 bases, and 10 bases lay between the germline ends. Germline V lookup: CDR1 PRHDT, CDR2 FYEKMQ (reference sequence). For the CDR3, the DNA is TGTGCCAGCAGCCTTTACATCACTAACTATGGCTACACCTTC. Translated, it gives CASSLYITNYGYTF.

This clone was seen more than once but under ten times. The rearrangement links TRBV6-2 or TRBV6-3 to TRBJ1-6, with 12 nucleotides matching TRBD1. The junction had 10 bases not matched to a gene; V was cut back by 4 bases and J by 9 bases. The CDR3 contains 17 residues. Germline assignment: CDR1 MNHEY and CDR2 SVGEGT. The CDR3 nucleotides read TGTGCCAGCAGTTTTTTACCCGGGACAGGGGGCAGTTCACCCCTCCACTTT. Residues: CASSFLPGTGGSSPLHF.

This clone came up many times. CDR3 coding DNA: TGTGCCTGGAGCTCGGCCAGGGGGCTATCCTACGAGCAGTACTTC. It specifies CAWSSARGLSYEQYF. The J gene is TRBJ2-7, the V gene TRBV30; 8 bases map to TRBD1. J was trimmed by 1 base and V by 3 bases; bases with no gene match: 8. CDR1 and CDR2 (germline): GTSNPN, SVGIG (reference sequence). The CDR3 contains 15 residues.